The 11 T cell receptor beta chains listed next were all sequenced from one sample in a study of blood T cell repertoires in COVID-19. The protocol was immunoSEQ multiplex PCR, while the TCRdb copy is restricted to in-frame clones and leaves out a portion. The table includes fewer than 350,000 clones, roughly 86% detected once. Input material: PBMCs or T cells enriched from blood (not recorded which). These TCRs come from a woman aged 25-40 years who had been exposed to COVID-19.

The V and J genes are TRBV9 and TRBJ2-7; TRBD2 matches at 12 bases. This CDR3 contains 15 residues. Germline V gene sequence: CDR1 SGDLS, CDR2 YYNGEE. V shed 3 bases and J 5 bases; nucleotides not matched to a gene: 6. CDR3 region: CASSGLAGVFDEQYF. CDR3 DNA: TGTGCCAGCAGCGGACTAGCGGGAGTATTTGACGAGCAGTACTTC.

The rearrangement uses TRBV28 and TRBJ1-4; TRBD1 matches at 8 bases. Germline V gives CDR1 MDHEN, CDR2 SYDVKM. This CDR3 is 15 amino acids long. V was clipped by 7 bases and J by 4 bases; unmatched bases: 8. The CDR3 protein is CASNQMTGVNEKLFF. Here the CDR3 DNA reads TGTGCCAGCAACCAAATGACAGGGGTTAATGAAAAACTGTTTTTT.

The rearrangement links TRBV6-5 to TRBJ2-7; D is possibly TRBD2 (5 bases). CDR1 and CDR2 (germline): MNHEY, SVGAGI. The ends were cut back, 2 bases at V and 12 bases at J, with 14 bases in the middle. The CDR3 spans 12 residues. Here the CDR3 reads CASSYGLTHWYF. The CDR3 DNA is TGTGCCAGCAGTTACGGACTGACGCACTGGTACTTC.

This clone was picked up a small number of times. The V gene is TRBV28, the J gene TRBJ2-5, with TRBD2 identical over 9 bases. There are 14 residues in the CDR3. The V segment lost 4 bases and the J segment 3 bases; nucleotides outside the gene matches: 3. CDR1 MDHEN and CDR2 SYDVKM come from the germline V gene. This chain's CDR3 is CASSSGLAKETQYF. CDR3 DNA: TGTGCCAGCAGTTCGGGACTAGCAAAAGAGACCCAGTACTTC.

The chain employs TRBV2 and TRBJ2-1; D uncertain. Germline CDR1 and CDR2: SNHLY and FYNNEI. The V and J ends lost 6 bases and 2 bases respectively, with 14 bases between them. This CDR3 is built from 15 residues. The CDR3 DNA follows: TGTGCCAGCAGAAGCTCGCTACTACCCTACAATGAGCAGTTCTTC. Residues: CASRSSLLPYNEQFF. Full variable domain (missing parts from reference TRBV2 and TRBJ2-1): EPEVTQTPSHQVTQMGQEVILRCVPISNHLYFYWYRQILGQKVEFLVSFYNNEISEKSEIFDDQFSVERPDGSNFTLKIRSTKLEDSAMYFCASRSSLLPYNEQFFGPGTRLTVL.

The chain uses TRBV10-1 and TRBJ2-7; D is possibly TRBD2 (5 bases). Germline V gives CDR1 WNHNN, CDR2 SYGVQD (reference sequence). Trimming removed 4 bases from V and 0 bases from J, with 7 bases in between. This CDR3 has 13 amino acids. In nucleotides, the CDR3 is TGCGCCAGCAGTGCGGGGAGCTCCTACGAGCAGTACTTC. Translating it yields CASSAGSSYEQYF.

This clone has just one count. CDR3 nucleotides: TGTGCCAGCAGTTTTCTGGGACAGACCTCCTACAATGAGCAGTTCTTC. Residues: CASSFLGQTSYNEQFF. The gene calls are TRBV28 and TRBJ2-1; TRBD1 matches at 7 bases. CDR3 length equals 16 residues. With 3 bases clipped from V and 0 bases from J, the junction kept 5 bases outside the gene matches. CDR1 and CDR2 (germline): MDHEN, SYDVKM.

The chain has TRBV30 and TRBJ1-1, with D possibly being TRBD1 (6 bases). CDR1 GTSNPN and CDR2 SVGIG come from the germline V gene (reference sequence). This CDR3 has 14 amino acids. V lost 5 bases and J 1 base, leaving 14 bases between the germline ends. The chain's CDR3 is CAWVLMGQNTEAFF. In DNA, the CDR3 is TGTGCCTGGGTTTTGATGGGACAGAACACTGAAGCTTTCTTT.

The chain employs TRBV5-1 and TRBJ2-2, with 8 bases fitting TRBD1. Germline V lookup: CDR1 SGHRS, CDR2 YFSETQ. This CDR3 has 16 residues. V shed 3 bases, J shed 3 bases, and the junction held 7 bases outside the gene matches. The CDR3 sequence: CASSWHRGTDTGELFF. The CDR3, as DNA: TGCGCCAGCAGCTGGCACAGGGGGACCGACACCGGGGAGCTGTTTTTT.

The CDR3 sequence: CASSFPSLAGGHNEQFF. In DNA, the CDR3 is TGTGCCAGCAGTTTCCCATCACTAGCGGGGGGCCACAATGAGCAGTTCTTC. The chain employs TRBV27 and TRBJ2-1; 12 nucleotides match TRBD2. Germline V gene lookup returns CDR1 MNHEY and CDR2 SMNVEV (reference sequence). J was trimmed by 5 bases and V by 3 bases; bases with no gene match: 8. The CDR3 is made up of 17 amino acids.

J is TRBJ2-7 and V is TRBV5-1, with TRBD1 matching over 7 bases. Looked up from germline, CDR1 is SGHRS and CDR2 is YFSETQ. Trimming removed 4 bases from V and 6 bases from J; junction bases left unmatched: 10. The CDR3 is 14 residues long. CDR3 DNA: TGCGCCAGCAGCGATAGGACAGGCGCGGGCGAGCAGTACTTC. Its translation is CASSDRTGAGEQYF.